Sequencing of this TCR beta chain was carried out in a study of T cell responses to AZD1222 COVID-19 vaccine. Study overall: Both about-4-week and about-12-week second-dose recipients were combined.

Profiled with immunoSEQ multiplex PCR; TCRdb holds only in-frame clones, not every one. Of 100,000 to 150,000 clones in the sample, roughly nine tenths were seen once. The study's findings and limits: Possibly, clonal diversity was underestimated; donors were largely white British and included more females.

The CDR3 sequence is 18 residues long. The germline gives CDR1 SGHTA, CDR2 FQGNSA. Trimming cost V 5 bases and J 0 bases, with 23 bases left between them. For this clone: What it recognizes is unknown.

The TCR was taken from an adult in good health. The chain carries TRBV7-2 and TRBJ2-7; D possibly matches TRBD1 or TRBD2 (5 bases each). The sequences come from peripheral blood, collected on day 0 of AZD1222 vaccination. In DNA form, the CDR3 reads TGTGCCAGCAGCCTGACCGGGACGGCCTTACAGAGCTCCTACGAGCAGTACTTC. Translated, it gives CASSLTGTALQSSYEQYF.